Each of the 27 T cell receptor beta chains below was sequenced from the same sample in a study of monozygotic twins with inflammatory bowel disease. Each CDR3 protein gets one entry in TCRdb, which reprocessed the 5' RACE reads and gives no DNA. The table lists 210,000 or so distinct CDR3 sequences. The material sequenced was blood. These receptor sequences come from a human donor with ulcerative colitis or Crohn's disease, or a healthy co-twin of an affected twin (not recorded which).

The genes are TRBV11-2 and TRBJ2-1. The CDR3 consists of 11 residues. Germline CDR1 SGHAT, CDR2 FQNNGV. The CDR3 sequence: CASCQENEQFF.

The rearrangement uses TRBV20-1 and TRBJ2-7. The CDR3 loop spans 12 amino acids. CDR1 and CDR2 from the germline V gene are DFQATT and SNEGSKA (reference sequence). CDR3: CSASKDSYEQYF.

This sequence joins TRBV15 and TRBJ1-2. The CDR3 spans 15 residues. Germline V gives CDR1 LNHNV, CDR2 YYDKDF (reference sequence). CDR3 sequence reads: CATSRDSSKLYGYTF.

The chain is built from TRBV20-1 and TRBJ2-5; TCRdb's assignment of TRBD1 cannot be checked, as there is no DNA. The germline V gene encodes CDR1 DFQATT and CDR2 SNEGSKA (reference sequence). The CDR3 runs to 14 residues. The CDR3 protein is CSAKRSDGAETQYF.

The V and J genes are TRBV18 and TRBJ2-7; TCRdb's D call, TRBD2, is unchecked because there is no DNA. This CDR3 is 15 amino acids long. Germline V gene data show CDR1 as KGHSH and CDR2 as LQKENI. CDR3: CASSSRLAEPHEQYF.

The V and J genes are TRBV12-3 or TRBV12-4 and TRBJ2-1; TCRdb gives TRBD1 as the D gene, but with no DNA this cannot be confirmed. The CDR3 length is 14 residues. CDR3: CASSPRTGYNEQFF.

The V and J genes are TRBV18 and TRBJ2-4; TCRdb lists TRBD2, though no DNA is available to test this call. Germline V CDR1 and CDR2: KGHSH, LQKENI. The CDR3 is 13 amino acids. The CDR3 loop reads CASSPILGEAQYF.

This chain joins TRBV5-1 and TRBJ1-1; the D call from TCRdb, TRBD1, cannot be confirmed without DNA. CDR3 length: 13 amino acids. CDR1 SGHRS and CDR2 YFSETQ come from the germline V gene. The CDR3 sequence is CASVGPGGTEAFF.

The chain recombines TRBV19 with TRBJ1-2; the D call from TCRdb, TRBD1, cannot be confirmed without DNA. Germline CDR1 LNHDA, CDR2 SQIVND (reference sequence). The CDR3 runs to 12 residues. The CDR3 sequence is CASSPEGRGYTF.

J is TRBJ1-5 and V is TRBV6-1; TCRdb selects TRBD1, and the lack of DNA leaves this call unchecked. The CDR3 contains 16 residues. Germline CDR1 MNHNS, CDR2 SASEGT. This chain's CDR3 is CASSDRPGRGDQPQHF.

The V gene is TRBV6-1, the J gene TRBJ2-6; there is no DNA to check the TCRdb D call of TRBD1. The CDR3 runs to 16 residues. CDR1 is MNHNS, CDR2 SASEGT, per germline. The CDR3 protein is CASHTRGLAGANVLTF.

The chain recombines TRBV21-1 with TRBJ2-5; the D gene TCRdb calls, TRBD1, cannot be checked with no DNA. TRBV21-1 corresponds to a pseudogene. The CDR3 runs to 15 residues. CDR3 amino acids: CASSNDREDPETQYF.

V and J are TRBV6-2 or TRBV6-3 and TRBJ1-3; the TCRdb D gene call, TRBD1, has no DNA to confirm it. CDR3 length: 12 amino acids. CDR1 and CDR2 from the germline V gene are MNHEY and SVGEGT. Here the CDR3 reads CASWGAGNTIYF.

V is TRBV5-5 and J is TRBJ2-7; TCRdb gives TRBD1 as the D gene, but with no DNA this cannot be confirmed. Germline V lookup: CDR1 SGHKS, CDR2 YYEKEE (reference sequence). The CDR3 spans 14 residues. The CDR3 region is CASTNRDRVYEQYF.

V is TRBV12-3 or TRBV12-4 and J is TRBJ1-1; TCRdb selects TRBD1, and the lack of DNA leaves this call unchecked. The CDR3 loop spans 16 amino acids. This chain's CDR3 is CASSLALRPGGTEAFF.

The chain recombines TRBV18 with TRBJ1-6. Germline values: CDR1 KGHSH, CDR2 LQKENI. The CDR3 is 14 residues long. This CDR3 is CASSPQNSDSPLHF.

The gene calls are TRBV4-1 and TRBJ2-1; TCRdb indicates TRBD1, and absent DNA this call remains unverified. This CDR3 spans 14 amino acids. In germline, CDR1 is MGHRA, CDR2 YSYEKL. The CDR3 reads CASSQAQGAGEQFF.

The chain joins TRBV5-1 to TRBJ2-2; TCRdb's D call of TRBD1 is untestable without DNA. Germline CDR1 is SGHRS and CDR2 is YFSETQ. CDR3 length: 16 amino acids. The CDR3: CASSLTGGSNTGELFF.

V and J are TRBV7-2 and TRBJ2-4; the D gene TCRdb calls, TRBD1, cannot be checked with no DNA. The CDR3 covers 14 residues. Germline CDR1 SGHTA, CDR2 FQGNSA. CDR3 region: CASSLGQGLDIQYF.

The chain has TRBV7-2 and TRBJ2-2. Germline V CDR1 and CDR2: SGHTA, FQGNSA. The CDR3 totals 12 residues. CDR3: CASSSYSGELFF.

V and J are TRBV4-1 and TRBJ2-2; TCRdb's D call of TRBD2 is untestable without DNA. This CDR3 has 21 residues. Germline V gene data show CDR1 as MGHRA and CDR2 as YSYEKL. The chain's CDR3 is CASSTKGSEQRGASYTGELFF.

V usage is TRBV5-6 and J usage is TRBJ1-1. CDR1 SGHDT and CDR2 YYEEEE come from the germline V gene. This CDR3 has 12 residues. This CDR3 reads CASSFMNTEAFF.

V usage is TRBV20-1 and J usage is TRBJ2-2. The CDR3 loop spans 11 amino acids. From germline, CDR1 is DFQATT and CDR2 SNEGSKA (reference sequence). The CDR3 is CSAETTGELFF.

The chain uses TRBV20-1 and TRBJ1-5. The CDR3 loop spans 13 amino acids. From germline, CDR1 is DFQATT and CDR2 SNEGSKA (reference sequence). This chain's CDR3 is CSAKLAGNQPQHF.

V is TRBV16 and J is TRBJ1-2; the D call from TCRdb, TRBD1, cannot be confirmed without DNA. The CDR3 runs to 13 residues. The germline CDR1 and CDR2 sequences are KGHSY and FQNENV. CDR3: CASSQSSRGGYTF.

The chain links TRBV7-9 to TRBJ1-4; with no DNA, the TCRdb D assignment of TRBD1 cannot be verified. This CDR3 has 15 amino acids. Germline CDR1 reads SEHNR; CDR2 reads FQNEAQ (reference sequence). The CDR3 protein is CASSSRQANNEKLFF.

The rearrangement uses TRBV7-9 and TRBJ1-2. Germline V gives CDR1 SEHNR, CDR2 FQNEAQ (reference sequence). The CDR3 sequence is 16 residues long. The CDR3 reads CASSPSGQRKRYGYTF.